The 5 T cell receptor beta chains below all came from one sample that was sequenced in a study of control samples from healthy donors and cancer patients. Here immunoSEQ multiplex PCR was the method, and the copy in TCRdb shows in-frame clones only, minus some. The sample lists approximately 99,000 clones, about 80% occurring once. The sample comprised blood. Source of these receptors: a man aged 18 to 29 in good health.

This clone was seen a handful of times. This chain uses TRBV25-1 with TRBJ2-3; 8 nucleotides match TRBD2. V was pared by 2 bases and J by 0 bases, with 10 bases of the junction left unmatched. Germline V gene lookup returns CDR1 MGHDK and CDR2 SYGVNS. The CDR3 totals 18 residues. The CDR3 loop is CASSEESTGGTSTDTQYF. The CDR3 DNA reads as TGTGCCAGCAGTGAAGAATCCACGGGGGGGACCAGCACAGATACGCAGTATTTT.

This clone was counted between two and nine times. This rearrangement joins TRBV28 to TRBJ1-1; D uncertain. CDR1 and CDR2 from the germline V gene are MDHEN and SYDVKM. Between the trimmed V and J ends, which lost 6 bases and 3 bases, there was a span of 8 bases. CDR3 length equals 12 residues. CDR3: CASRTIDTEAFF. CDR3 nucleotides: TGTGCCAGCAGAACCATCGACACTGAAGCTTTCTTT.

This clone showed up just a few times. The chain joins TRBV28 to TRBJ1-3; D unresolved. This CDR3 is built from 14 residues. The V end was cut by 6 bases, the J end by 3 bases, with 12 bases between. In germline, CDR1 is MDHEN, CDR2 SYDVKM. CDR3 residues: CASSTASVGNTIYF. Here the CDR3 DNA reads TGTGCCAGCAGCACCGCTTCAGTTGGAAACACCATATATTTT.

V is TRBV4-2 and J is TRBJ2-1; D gene uncertain. V was shortened by 4 bases and J by 9 bases, with 25 bases between the two germline ends. The germline CDR1 and CDR2 sequences are LGHNA and YNFKEQ. The CDR3 covers 17 residues. The CDR3 DNA reads TGTGCCAGCAGCCCCCGGACCGCTATTTCTGTACAATCTGAGCAGTTCTTC. Translation: CASSPRTAISVQSEQFF.

The chain joins TRBV5-8 to TRBJ2-1; TRBD2 agrees at 7 bases. This CDR3 is built from 16 residues. With 0 bases clipped from V and 3 bases from J, the junction kept 6 bases outside the gene matches. Germline loops: CDR1 SGHTS, CDR2 YDEGEE. In DNA, the CDR3 is TGTGCCAGCAGCTTGGGCGACGGGGGGTTCTACAATGAGCAGTTCTTC. Encoded protein: CASSLGDGGFYNEQFF.